This is a list of T cell receptor beta chains from one sample in a study of T cells in Graves' hyperthyroidism and ophthalmopathy. MiXCR was run by TCRdb on the multiplex PCR reads, yielding one entry per CDR3 protein. This sample has 650,000 to 700,000 distinct CDR3 sequences, with 15% to 20% found just once. The specimen sequenced was blood. Every receptor here comes from a man aged 45 to 65 with Graves' hyperthyroidism. Each CDR3 is given with its conserved first and last residue. The D gene is left open where the match is weak. A row's size may be missing; if present it is once, few, many or a size class.

clone_size | j_call | v_call | d_call | cdr3_aa | cdr3_nt
. | TRBJ2-2 | TRBV18 | TRBD1 | CASSPADRDTGELFF | TGTGCCAGCTCACCCGCTGACAGGGACACCGGGGAGCTGTTTTTT
few | TRBJ2-7 | TRBV6-1 | . | CASRDNAYEQYF | TGTGCCAGCCGGGACAACGCCTACGAGCAGTACTTC
many | TRBJ2-7 | TRBV12-5 | . | CASGFRDSEQYF | TGTGCTAGTGGTTTTAGAGATAGCGAGCAGTACTTC
many | TRBJ2-7 | TRBV28 | TRBD1 | CASSTFGQGSAEQYF | TGTGCCAGCAGTACTTTCGGACAGGGAAGCGCCGAGCAGTACTTC
. | TRBJ1-5 | TRBV2 | . | CASSIVAGTDSNQPQHF | TGTGCCAGTAGTATAGTTGCAGGGACCGATAGCAATCAGCCCCAGCATTTT
. | TRBJ1-1 | TRBV5-6 | TRBD1 | CASSLAEDRADGEAFF | TGTGCCAGCAGCTTGGCCGAGGACAGGGCGGACGGTGAAGCTTTCTTT
. | TRBJ2-6 | TRBV9 | . | CASSASWIENSGANVLTF | TGTGCCAGCAGCGCGTCATGGATCGAAAACTCTGGGGCCAACGTCCTGACTTTC
. | TRBJ2-3 | TRBV7-2 | TRBD2 | CASSLVGTTSTDTQYF | TGTGCCAGCAGCTTAGTAGGGACTACTTCCACAGATACGCAGTATTTT
few | TRBJ2-5 | TRBV29-1 | . | CSVEVLGQGETQYF | TGCAGCGTTGAAGTTCTAGGGCAGGGTGAGACCCAGTACTTC
. | TRBJ2-7 | TRBV7-6 | . | CASSTVTGFEQYF | TGTGCCAGCAGCACGGTTACAGGGTTCGAGCAGTACTTC
many | TRBJ1-1 | TRBV12-3/TRBV12-4 | TRBD1 | CASSPRQGAEKNTEAFF | TGTGCCAGCAGTCCCCGACAGGGGGCAGAGAAAAACACTGAAGCTTTCTTT
few | TRBJ2-7 | TRBV3-1 | . | CASSQWTGTYEQYF | TGTGCCAGCAGCCAATGGACGGGGACCTACGAGCAGTACTTC
. | TRBJ2-1 | TRBV5-1 | . | CASSFMRDKVQHGEQFF | TGCGCCAGCAGCTTCATGAGGGACAAAGTCCAACACGGGGAGCAGTTCTTC
many | TRBJ1-2 | TRBV12-5 | TRBD1 | CASGFLDRDYGYTF | TGTGCTAGTGGTTTCCTTGACAGGGACTATGGCTACACCTTC
few | TRBJ2-2 | TRBV30 | . | CAWDPSPGELFF | TGTGCCTGGGACCCATCTCCTGGGGAGCTGTTTTTT
few | TRBJ1-2 | TRBV18 | TRBD1 | CASSPSRDSYGYTF | TGTGCCAGCTCACCCTCGCGGGACAGCTATGGCTACACCTTC
many | TRBJ2-5 | TRBV12-3/TRBV12-4 | TRBD2 | CASSSRTSGRQETQYF | TGTGCCAGCAGTTCACGGACTAGCGGGAGGCAAGAGACCCAGTACTTC
many | TRBJ2-5 | TRBV3-1 | TRBD1 | CASSQTGQGIGTQYF | TGTGCCAGCAGCCAGACGGGACAGGGGATTGGGACCCAGTACTTC
few | TRBJ2-6 | TRBV19 | TRBD1 | CASRQGAPSGANVLTF | TGTGCCAGTCGACAGGGGGCGCCTTCCGGGGCCAACGTCCTGACTTTC
many | TRBJ1-1 | TRBV9 | . | CASSVGGGRNTEAFF | TGTGCCAGCAGCGTAGGGGGGGGGCGGAACACTGAAGCTTTCTTT
. | TRBJ1-4 | TRBV28 | . | CASRTGTQNEKLFF | TGTGCCAGCAGAACCGGGACGCAAAATGAAAAACTGTTTTTT
many | TRBJ2-1 | TRBV20-1 | . | CSARDVGRLEQFF | TGCAGTGCTAGAGATGTTGGACGGCTGGAGCAGTTCTTC
few | TRBJ2-3 | TRBV9 | . | CASSVSQRADTQYF | TGTGCCAGCAGCGTAAGTCAGCGAGCAGATACGCAGTATTTT
many | TRBJ1-1 | TRBV28 | . | CASLILGEITEAFF | TGTGCCAGCCTAATCCTTGGGGAAATCACTGAAGCTTTCTTT
. | TRBJ1-2 | TRBV4-3 | . | CASSQSHQGNYGYTF | TGCGCCAGCAGCCAATCTCACCAGGGTAACTATGGCTACACCTTC
few | TRBJ1-4 | TRBV4-3 | TRBD1 | CASSREMGTGYEKLFF | TGCGCCAGCAGCCGGGAGATGGGGACAGGGTATGAAAAACTGTTTTTT
. | TRBJ2-7 | TRBV5-4 | . | CASSLISAPEQYF | TGTGCCAGCAGCTTAATTAGTGCTCCCGAGCAGTACTTC
many | TRBJ2-2 | TRBV7-7 | TRBD2 | CASSRGLAGPNTGELFF | TGTGCTAGCAGCCGTGGACTAGCGGGACCAAACACCGGGGAGCTGTTTTTT
many | TRBJ1-2 | TRBV12-3/TRBV12-4 | . | CASDAMGQNYGYTF | TGTGCCAGCGATGCTATGGGGCAAAACTATGGCTACACCTTC
many | TRBJ1-1 | TRBV4-3 | . | CASSQDPSQATEAFF | TGCGCCAGCAGCCAAGATCCCTCCCAAGCCACTGAAGCTTTCTTT
. | TRBJ2-3 | TRBV20-1 | TRBD2 | CSARPSGSTDTQYF | TGCAGTGCTAGACCTAGCGGGAGTACAGATACGCAGTATTTT
many | TRBJ2-7 | TRBV10-3 | TRBD2 | CAIRPSGGLAGIGSYEQYF | TGTGCCATCAGGCCCTCGGGGGGACTAGCGGGAATTGGGTCCTACGAGCAGTACTTC
. | TRBJ2-3 | TRBV13 | TRBD1 | CASSPRTGGRTDTQYF | TGTGCCAGCAGCCCGAGGACAGGGGGAAGGACAGATACGCAGTATTTT
. | TRBJ2-3 | TRBV28 | TRBD1 | CASSFQIRDSNTDTQYF | TGTGCCAGCAGTTTCCAAATCCGGGACAGTAACACAGATACGCAGTATTTT
. | TRBJ2-7 | TRBV18 | TRBD2 | CASSPPSAGGTYEQYF | TGTGCCAGCTCACCACCCTCGGCGGGAGGAACCTACGAGCAGTACTTC
many | TRBJ2-3 | TRBV7-4 | . | CASSPDIGDTQYF | TGTGCCAGCAGTCCTGACATTGGGGATACGCAGTATTTT
many | TRBJ2-1 | TRBV30 | TRBD2 | CAWLPKREWNEQFF | TGTGCCTGGCTTCCCAAGCGGGAGTGGAATGAGCAGTTCTTC
many | TRBJ2-5 | TRBV20-1 | TRBD2 | CSARGGREGETQYF | TGCAGTGCTAGAGGGGGGAGGGAAGGAGAGACCCAGTACTTC
few | TRBJ2-1 | TRBV5-6 | TRBD2 | CASSFFGTSASSYNEQFF | TGTGCCAGCAGCTTTTTCGGGACTAGCGCAAGCTCCTACAATGAGCAGTTCTTC
few | TRBJ1-4 | TRBV4-3 | . | CASSQDSGVDEKLFF | TGCGCCAGCAGCCAAGATTCGGGCGTAGATGAAAAACTGTTTTTT
many | TRBJ1-6 | TRBV7-9 | . | CASSPDARGSPLHF | TGTGCCAGCAGTCCGGACGCGAGGGGTTCACCCCTCCACTTT
few | TRBJ2-7 | TRBV11-2 | . | CASSLSLAEPFYEQYF | TGTGCCAGCAGCTTATCCCTAGCTGAGCCCTTCTACGAGCAGTACTTC
. | TRBJ1-5 | TRBV28 | . | CASSFAGTRRRNQPQHF | TGTGCCAGCAGTTTCGCCGGGACCCGCCGGCGGAATCAGCCCCAGCATTTT
. | TRBJ1-2 | TRBV30 | . | CACTPGANYSYTF | TGTGCCTGTACCCCTGGTGCTAACTATAGCTACACCTTC
few | TRBJ2-6 | TRBV27 | . | CASSVTPSSGANVLTF | TGTGCCAGCAGTGTGACACCTAGCTCTGGGGCCAACGTCCTGACTTTC
. | TRBJ2-7 | TRBV19 | . | CASSIAGHLYEQYF | TGTGCCAGTAGTATAGCAGGACATCTCTACGAGCAGTACTTC
. | TRBJ2-3 | TRBV11-2 | TRBD2 | CASSLHGLAGNADTQYF | TGTGCCAGCAGCTTACATGGGCTAGCGGGAAACGCAGATACGCAGTATTTT